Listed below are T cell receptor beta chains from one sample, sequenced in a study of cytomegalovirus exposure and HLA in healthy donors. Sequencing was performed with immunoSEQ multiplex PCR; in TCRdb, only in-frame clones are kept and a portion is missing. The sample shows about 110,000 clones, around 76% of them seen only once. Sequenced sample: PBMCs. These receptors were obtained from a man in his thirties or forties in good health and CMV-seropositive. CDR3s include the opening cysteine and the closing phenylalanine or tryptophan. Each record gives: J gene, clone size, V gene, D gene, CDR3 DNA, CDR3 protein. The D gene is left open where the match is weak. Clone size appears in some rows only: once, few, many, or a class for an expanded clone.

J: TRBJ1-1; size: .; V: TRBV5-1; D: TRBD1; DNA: TGCGCCAGCTCCGGGACAGGGACGGCCGCTGAAGCTTTCTTT; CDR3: CASSGTGTAAEAFF
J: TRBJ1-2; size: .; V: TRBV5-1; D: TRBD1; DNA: TGCGCCAGCAGCTTGGGGCCGGGACAGGGCTATGGCTACACCTTC; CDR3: CASSLGPGQGYGYTF
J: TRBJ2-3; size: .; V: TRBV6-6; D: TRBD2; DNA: TGTGCCAGCAGTTGGGGACTAGACGGGGCCGGAGGGTCGCAGTATTTT; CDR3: CASSWGLDGAGGSQYF
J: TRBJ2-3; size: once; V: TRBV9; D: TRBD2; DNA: TGTGCCAGCTCCATCGGTGGGGGAGGGCAAGATACGCAGTATTTT; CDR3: CASSIGGGGQDTQYF
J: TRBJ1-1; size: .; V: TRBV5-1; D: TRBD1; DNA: TGCGCCAGCAGCCTACCGACGGGACAGGGGAGAGGGAACACTGAAGCTTTCTTT; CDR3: CASSLPTGQGRGNTEAFF
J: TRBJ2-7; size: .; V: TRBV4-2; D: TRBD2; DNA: TGTGCCAGCAGCACCGGCCGGGAGGACTCCTACGAGCAGTACTTC; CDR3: CASSTGREDSYEQYF
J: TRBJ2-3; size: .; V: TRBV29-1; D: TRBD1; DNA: TGCAGCGTTGATGGTCGCAGGGGGCTCAGCACAGATACGCAGTATTTT; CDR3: CSVDGRRGLSTDTQYF
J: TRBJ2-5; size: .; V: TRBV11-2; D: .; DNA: TGTGCCAGCAGCTCCATTGGCGGGGGCCCCAGCCAAGAGACCCAGTACTTC; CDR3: CASSSIGGGPSQETQYF
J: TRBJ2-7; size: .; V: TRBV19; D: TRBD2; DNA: TGTGCCAGTAGTATGGGGCCGGGAGGCGAGCAGTACTTC; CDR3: CASSMGPGGEQYF
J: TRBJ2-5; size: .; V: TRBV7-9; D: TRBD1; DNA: TGTGCCAGCAGCCCTACGACAGGGGGTTATCAAGAGACCCAGTACTTC; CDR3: CASSPTTGGYQETQYF
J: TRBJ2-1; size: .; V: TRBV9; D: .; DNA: TGTGCCAGCAGCGTAGGCGGGGCCCACAATGAGCAGTTCTTC; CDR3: CASSVGGAHNEQFF
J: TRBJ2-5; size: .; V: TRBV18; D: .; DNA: TGTGCCAGCTCCGAGGATTTCCAAGAGACCCAGTACTTC; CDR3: CASSEDFQETQYF
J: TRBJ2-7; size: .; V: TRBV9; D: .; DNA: TGTGCCAGCAGCGTAGGAGCAGGGGGGAGCTCCTACGAGCAGTACTTC; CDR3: CASSVGAGGSSYEQYF
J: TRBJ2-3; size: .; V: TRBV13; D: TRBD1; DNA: TGTGCCAGCAGCCAGCGACAGGGAAGGGGGCCAGATACGCAGTATTTT; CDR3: CASSQRQGRGPDTQYF
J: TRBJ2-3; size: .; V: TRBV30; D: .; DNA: TGTGCCTGGAGTGTTTCGTCCGCAGATACGCAGTATTTT; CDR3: CAWSVSSADTQYF
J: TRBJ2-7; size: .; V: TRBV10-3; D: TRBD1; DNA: TGTGCCTCGACAGGGGGGGCGGCCTACGAGCAGTACTTC; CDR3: CASTGGAAYEQYF
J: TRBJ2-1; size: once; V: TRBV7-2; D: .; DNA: TGTGCCAGCAGCTTAGCGGGAGATACCTACAATGAGCAGTTCTTC; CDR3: CASSLAGDTYNEQFF
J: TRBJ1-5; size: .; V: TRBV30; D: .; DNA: TGTGCCTGGAGTGGGTCAGGGAACCAGCCCCAGCATTTT; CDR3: CAWSGSGNQPQHF
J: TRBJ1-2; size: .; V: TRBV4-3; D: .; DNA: TGCGCCAGCAGCCAAGACGCGTCGGTGGGCCGAACCAGCTACACCTTC; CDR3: CASSQDASVGRTSYTF
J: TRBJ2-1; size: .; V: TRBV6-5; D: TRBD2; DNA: TGTGCCAGCAGTTACGGACTAGCGGGTGACTACAATGAGCAGTTCTTC; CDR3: CASSYGLAGDYNEQFF
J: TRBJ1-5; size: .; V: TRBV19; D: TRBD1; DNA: TGTGCCAGTAGTAGTACCGGGACAGGGACTCAGCCCCAGCATTTT; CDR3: CASSSTGTGTQPQHF
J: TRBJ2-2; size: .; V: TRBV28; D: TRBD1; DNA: TGTGCCGGAGCGACAGGGGGGGCCGGGGAGCTGTTTTTT; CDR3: CAGATGGAGELFF
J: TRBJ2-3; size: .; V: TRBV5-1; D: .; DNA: TGCGCCAGCAGCTCGGGACTTAATGCACTAGATACGCAGTATTTT; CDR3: CASSSGLNALDTQYF
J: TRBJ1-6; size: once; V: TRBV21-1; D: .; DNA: TGTGCCAGCAGCAAAGGGACAGGGGGGGGTTTGGGGTCACCCCTCCACTTT; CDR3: CASSKGTGGGLGSPLHF
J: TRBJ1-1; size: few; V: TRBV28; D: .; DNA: TGTGCCAGCACCTTGGGCAGGGGGAACACTGAAGCTTTCTTT; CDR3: CASTLGRGNTEAFF
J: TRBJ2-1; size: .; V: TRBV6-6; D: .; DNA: TGTGCCAGCAGTTACCTCGGTGCTTCCTCCTACAATGAGCAGTTCTTC; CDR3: CASSYLGASSYNEQFF
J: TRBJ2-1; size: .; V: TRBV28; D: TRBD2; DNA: TGTGCCAGCAGACGACTAGCGGGTAGGAATGAGCAGTTCTTC; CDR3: CASRRLAGRNEQFF
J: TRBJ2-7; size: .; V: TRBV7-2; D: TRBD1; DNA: TGTGCCAGCAGCTTGGCCGGACAGGGCTACGAGCAGTACTTC; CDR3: CASSLAGQGYEQYF
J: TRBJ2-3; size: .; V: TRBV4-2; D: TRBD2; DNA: TGTGCCAGCAGCCAAGAGGGCGGGGGTGGGGCAGATACGCAGTATTTT; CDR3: CASSQEGGGGADTQYF
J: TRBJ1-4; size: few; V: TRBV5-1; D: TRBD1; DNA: TGCGCCAGCAGCTTGGTGTACAGGGGGCAGGCTAATGAAAAACTGTTTTTT; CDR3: CASSLVYRGQANEKLFF
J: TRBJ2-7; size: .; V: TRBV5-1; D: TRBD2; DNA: TGCGCCAGCGCATTAGCGGGGGAAGCCTACGAGCAGTACTTC; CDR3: CASALAGEAYEQYF
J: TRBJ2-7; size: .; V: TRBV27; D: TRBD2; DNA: TGTGCCAGCAGTACCGCGGGGGGTCTCACCTACGAGCAGTACTTC; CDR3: CASSTAGGLTYEQYF
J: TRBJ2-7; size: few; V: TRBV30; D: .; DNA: TGTGCCTGGATGGGGGGAACGGAAAATGGTGGTGGCTGGGAGCAGTACTTC; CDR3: CAWMGGTENGGGWEQYF
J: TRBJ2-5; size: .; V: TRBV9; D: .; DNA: TGTGCCAGCAGCGCCCATCAGTCGGAGACCCAGTACTTC; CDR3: CASSAHQSETQYF
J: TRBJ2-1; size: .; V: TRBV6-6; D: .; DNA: TGTGCCAGCAGCCCTAGCGCCCTAGGCCGTGAGCAGTTCTTC; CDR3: CASSPSALGREQFF
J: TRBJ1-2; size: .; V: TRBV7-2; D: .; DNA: TGTGCCAGCAGCTCGGCCGTGGGGGCCAACTATGGCTACACCTTC; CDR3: CASSSAVGANYGYTF
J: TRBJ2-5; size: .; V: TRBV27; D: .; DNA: TGTGCCAGCAGTTTAAGGGGTGGCTTCCCTGAGACCCAGTACTTC; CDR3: CASSLRGGFPETQYF
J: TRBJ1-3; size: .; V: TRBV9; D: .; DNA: TGTGCCAGCAGCACCCGGACCGGGAGCTCTGGAAACACCATATATTTT; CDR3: CASSTRTGSSGNTIYF
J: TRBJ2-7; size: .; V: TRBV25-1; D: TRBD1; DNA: TGTGCCAGCGTGGGGACAGACTCCTACGAGCAGTACTTC; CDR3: CASVGTDSYEQYF
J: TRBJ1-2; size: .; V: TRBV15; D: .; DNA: TGTGCCACCAGCAGAGAGGGAGAAGGGTATGGCTACACCTTC; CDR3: CATSREGEGYGYTF
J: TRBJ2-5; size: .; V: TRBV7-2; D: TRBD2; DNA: TGTGCCAGCAGCTTACCCGAGCGGGGGAGGCAGACCCAGTACTTC; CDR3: CASSLPERGRQTQYF
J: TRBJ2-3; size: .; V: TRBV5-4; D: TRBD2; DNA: TGTGCCAGCAGCCAGTCCCAACTAGCGGGGGGCACAGATACGCAGTATTTT; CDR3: CASSQSQLAGGTDTQYF
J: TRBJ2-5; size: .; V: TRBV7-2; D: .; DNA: TGTGCCAGCAGCTTATTAGCGACTCGTGAGACCCAGTACTTC; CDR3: CASSLLATRETQYF
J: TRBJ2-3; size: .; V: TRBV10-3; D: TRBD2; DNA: TGTGCCATCAGTCCTAGCGGTGACACAGATACGCAGTATTTT; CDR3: CAISPSGDTDTQYF
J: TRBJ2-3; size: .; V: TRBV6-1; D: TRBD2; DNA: TGTGCCAGGGGGGTAGCGGGGGGCCGGGGGGATACGCAGTATTTT; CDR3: CARGVAGGRGDTQYF
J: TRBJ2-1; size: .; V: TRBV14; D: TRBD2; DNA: TGTGCCAGCAGCCATCCCCCAGCGGGGGTCTACAATGAGCAGTTCTTC; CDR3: CASSHPPAGVYNEQFF
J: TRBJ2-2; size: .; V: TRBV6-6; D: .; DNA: TGTGCCAGCAAGTGGGGAGTCACCGGGGAGCTGTTTTTT; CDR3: CASKWGVTGELFF
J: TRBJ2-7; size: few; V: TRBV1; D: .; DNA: TGCACCAGCAGGGGGAGAAACGAGCAGTACTTC; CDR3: CTSRGRNEQYF
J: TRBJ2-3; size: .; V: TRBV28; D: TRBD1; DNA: TGTGCCAGCAGTTCCCCAGGACAGGGGGCAGATACGCAGTATTTT; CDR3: CASSSPGQGADTQYF
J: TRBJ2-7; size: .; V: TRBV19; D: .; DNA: TGTGCCAGTAGTCCCGGGATGCCCTACGAGCAGTACTTC; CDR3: CASSPGMPYEQYF
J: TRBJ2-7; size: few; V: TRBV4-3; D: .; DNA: TGCGCCAGCAGCCAAGGGCAGGGCTCCTACGAGCAGTACTTC; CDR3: CASSQGQGSYEQYF
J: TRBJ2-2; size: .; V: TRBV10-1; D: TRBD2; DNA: TGCGCCAGCAGTGGGCTAGCGGGGAACACCGGGGAGCTGTTTTTT; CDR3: CASSGLAGNTGELFF
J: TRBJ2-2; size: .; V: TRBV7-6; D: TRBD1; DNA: TGTGCCAGCAGCTTACCGCGAAAAGGACAGGTTGGCACCGGGGAGCTGTCTTTT; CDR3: CASSLPRKGQVGTGELSF
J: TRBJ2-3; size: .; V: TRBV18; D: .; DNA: TGTGCCAGCTCACCACCTGGGACTAGCACAGATACGCAGTATTTT; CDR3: CASSPPGTSTDTQYF
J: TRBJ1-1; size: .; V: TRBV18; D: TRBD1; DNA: TGTGCCAGCTCAGGGACAGTGGACACTGAAGCTTTCTTT; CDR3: CASSGTVDTEAFF
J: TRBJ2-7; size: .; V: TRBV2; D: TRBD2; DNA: TGTGCCAGCACTCCCGGGGGGACGGCTATCTACGAGCAGTACTTC; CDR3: CASTPGGTAIYEQYF
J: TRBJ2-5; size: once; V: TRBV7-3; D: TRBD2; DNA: TGTGCCAGCAGCATGACTAGCGGGCGAGAAGAGACCCAGTACTTC; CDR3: CASSMTSGREETQYF